The clone carrying this T cell receptor (beta chain) showed up many times. What it binds is not known. V gave up 3 bases and J gave up 0 bases, with 15 bases separating them. The CDR3 contains 16 residues. It was with a sample-barcoded 5' primer and a J-beta primer mix that a second PCR of about 7 to 12 cycles was run. A template-switch adaptor with 12 random nucleotides tagged each cDNA molecule. TCRdb called the 5' RACE reads again in MiXCR, with one record for every CDR3 protein. This sample carries about 1,800,000 distinct CDR3 sequences, about 30% of them seen once, and the ten largest clones take roughly 8%. This record comes from a study of blood T cells in healthy people across ages. The wider study: Roughly one uniquely barcoded beta molecule per two T cells was captured.

Study-wide points: The study lacked donor CMV status, which possibly confounded expanded clonotype changes. Observed TCR beta diversity showed a strong correlation with the percentage of naive T cells as measured by flow cytometry.

The genes are TRBV12-3 or TRBV12-4 and TRBJ2-7; D unclear. Sequences were obtained from blood. This clonotype was obtained from a woman aged 25-40 years in good health. CDR3 region: CASSLGQPRSSYEQYF. The CDR3 DNA reads as TGTGCCAGCAGTTTGGGTCAGCCCAGGAGCTCCTACGAGCAGTACTTC.